These 19 T cell receptor beta chains were all obtained from the same sample, sequenced in a study of T cells in women clearing cervical HPV infection. Some clones are missing from TCRdb's copy, which holds only in-frame ones; the method was immunoSEQ multiplex PCR. The sample includes about 23,000 clones. Source material: blood buffy coat. All receptors derive from a woman aged 18-70 years with a cervical HPV16 infection that either progressed to CIN3+ or cleared (not recorded which).

Points on this clone: The CDR3 extends 3 residues past the end of the read, so its final part is completed from the germline J gene. The rearrangement joins TRBV20-1 to TRBJ2-1, with TRBD1 matching over 11 bases. From germline, CDR1 is DFQATT and CDR2 SNEGSKA (reference sequence). CDR3 length: 15 amino acids. V was clipped by 1 base and J by 7 bases; unmatched bases: 6. The CDR3: CSARAGQGARNEQFF. Incomplete CDR3 DNA: TGCAGTGCTAGAGCTGGACAGGGGGCGCGGAATGAG.

Points on this clone: The read ends 3 residues before the CDR3 terminus; that terminus is restored from the germline J gene. The chain has TRBV20-1 and TRBJ2-5; D is possibly TRBD1 (6 bases). CDR1 is DFQATT and CDR2 is SNEGSKA in the germline V gene (reference sequence). Trimming shortened V by 4 bases and J by 1 base, and 10 bases separated the two germline ends. This CDR3 comprises 13 residues. This CDR3 is CSAKAGVQETQYF. The CDR3 DNA, read in part, is TGCAGTGCTAAGGCAGGGGTCCAAGAGACC.

Points on this clone: With the read ending 3 residues before the CDR3 end, the germline J gene is used to fill in that end. This sequence joins TRBV4-1 and TRBJ1-2, with TRBD1 as a possible D gene (6 bases). The CDR3 loop spans 13 amino acids. Trimming stripped 4 bases from V and 4 bases from J, with 10 bases between. Per germline, CDR1 MGHRA and CDR2 YSYEKL. The CDR3 region is CASSLQGIYGYTF. The covered CDR3 bases are TGCGCCAGCAGCCTGCAGGGGATCTATGGC.

With regard to this clone: The read stops 3 residues short of the end of the CDR3; the missing end is completed from the germline J gene. This sequence joins TRBV7-9 and TRBJ1-2, with 7 bases that match TRBD1. Germline CDR1 and CDR2: SEHNR and FQNEAQ (reference sequence). The CDR3 runs to 14 residues. The CDR3 bases that were read are TGTGCCAGCAGCTTTATAAGGGGGCAGAGGGGC. Amino acid sequence: CASSFIRGQRG. The whole CDR3 region reads CASSFIRGQRGYTF. The variable domain in full, with the rest retrieved from reference TRBV7-9 and TRBJ1-2, is DTGVSQNPRHKITKRGQNVTFRCDPISEHNRLYWYRQTLGQGPEFLTYFQNEAQLEKSRLLSDRFSAERPKGSFSTLEIQRTEQGDSAMYLCASSFIRGQRGYTFGSGTRLTVV.

Of note for this clone: The read halts 3 residues ahead of the CDR3 end, with the missing end drawn from the germline J gene. This sequence joins TRBV12-3 or TRBV12-4 and TRBJ2-7; unclear D gene. CDR3 size: 13 residues. Trimming cost V 8 bases and J 4 bases, with 15 bases left between them. The sequenced part of the CDR3 DNA is TGTGCCAGCTCCCTAGGCGGTTCATACGAG. This sequence encodes CASSLGGSYE. The full CDR3 protein reads CASSLGGSYEQYF.

As regards this clone: Read coverage stops 3 residues before the CDR3 terminus; the germline J gene supplies the remainder. The genes are TRBV20-1 and TRBJ2-5; 9 positions agree with TRBD2. J gave up 2 bases and V 2 bases, and 9 bases lay outside the gene matches. The length of the CDR3 is 16 residues. CDR1 is DFQATT and CDR2 is SNEGSKA in the germline V gene (reference sequence). CDR3 sequence reads: CSARSHLAGLQETQYF. The CDR3 bases that were read are TGCAGTGCTAGATCCCACCTAGCGGGACTTCAAGAGACC.

On this clone itself: The CDR3 is cut off 3 residues early in the read; its end comes from the germline J gene. The V call is TRBV5-1, the J call TRBJ2-2; 12 nucleotides match TRBD2. The germline gives CDR1 SGHRS, CDR2 YFSETQ. CDR3 length equals 18 residues. With 4 bases clipped from V and 0 bases from J, the junction kept 7 bases outside the gene matches. The sequenced CDR3 bases are TGCGCCAGCAGCGGGGGGACTAGCGGGTCCGCGAACACCGGGGAG. It translates to CASSGGTSGSANTGE. The whole CDR3 is CASSGGTSGSANTGELFF.

As concerns this clone: An end of the junction differs from the germline gene, which may be a read error. The sequenced fragment ends 3 residues before the CDR3 boundary, so the rest is inferred from the germline J gene. The genes are TRBV4-2 and TRBJ2-3, with 11 bases that match TRBD1. This CDR3 contains 16 residues. Germline CDR1 LGHNA, CDR2 YNFKEQ. CDR3 DNA, as far as it was read: TGCGCCAGCAGCCACACTTGGGACAGGGGGACAGATACG. Amino acid sequence: CASSHTWDRGTDT. The entire CDR3 sequence reads CASSHTWDRGTDTQYF.

In regard to this clone: The CDR3 goes on 3 residues after the read ends, and that part is filled in from the germline J gene. This chain links TRBV6-2 or TRBV6-3 with TRBJ1-1; TRBD1 matches at 8 bases. V shed 10 bases and J 2 bases; nucleotides not matched to a gene: 12. CDR1 is MNHEY and CDR2 is SVGEGT in the germline V gene. CDR3 length: 15 amino acids. CDR3 residues: CATLESGGSNTEAFF. The DNA read from the CDR3 is TGTGCCACCCTTGAATCAGGGGGCTCTAACACTGAA.

Details on this clone: The sequenced fragment ends 3 residues before the CDR3 boundary, so the rest is inferred from the germline J gene. The chain joins TRBV19 to TRBJ2-5; 13 bases line up with TRBD2. CDR3 length: 16 amino acids. J lost 1 base, V lost 4 bases, and 3 bases had no gene match. Germline CDR1 LNHDA, CDR2 SQIVND (reference sequence). This CDR3 is CASSTGLAGAQETQYF. The sequenced CDR3 bases are TGTGCCAGTAGTACAGGACTAGCGGGGGCCCAAGAGACC.

Concerning this clone: The CDR3 end falls 3 residues outside the read, so it is completed with the germline J gene. The chain has TRBV7-2 and TRBJ2-7; 13 nucleotides align to TRBD2. The germline CDR1 and CDR2 sequences are SGHTA and FQGNSA. The CDR3 is 15 amino acids. Losses at the gene ends were 3 bases for V and 3 bases for J; bases not matched to a gene: 2. CDR3 region: CASSLGTSGNYEQYF. The DNA read from the CDR3 is TGTGCCAGCAGCTTGGGGACTAGCGGGAACTACGAG.

Turning to this clone: The CDR3 is cut off 3 residues early in the read; its end comes from the germline J gene. V gene TRBV6-2 or TRBV6-3 combines with J gene TRBJ2-5, with 12 bases aligning to TRBD2. Germline trimming cut 2 bases from V and 2 bases from J; bases unmatched to any gene: 6. The CDR3 is 17 amino acids. Germline V gene data show CDR1 as MNHEY and CDR2 as SVGEGT. CDR3 amino acids: CASSYAITSGGQETQYF. The CDR3 DNA, read in part, is TGTGCCAGCAGTTACGCCATAACTAGCGGGGGGCAAGAGACC.

Of note for this clone: The read ends 3 residues before the CDR3 terminus; that terminus is restored from the germline J gene. V gene TRBV15 combines with J gene TRBJ1-2; D is perhaps TRBD1 (6 bases). The CDR3 is 14 residues long. Germline CDR1 and CDR2: LNHNV and YYDKDF (reference sequence). The germline V and J ends were trimmed by 0 bases and 4 bases, with 9 bases remaining between them. Here the CDR3 reads CATSRDTGLYGYTF. The CDR3 bases that were read are TGTGCCACCAGCAGAGATACAGGGCTCTATGGC.

Turning to this clone: With the read ending 3 residues before the CDR3 end, the germline J gene is used to fill in that end. The J gene is TRBJ2-1, the V gene TRBV10-2; 9 positions match TRBD1. CDR1 and CDR2 (germline): WSHSY, SAAADI. The CDR3 is 15 amino acids. The V and J ends lost 10 bases and 4 bases, in that order; junction bases with no gene match: 11. CDR3 bases read: TGCGCCACCACGACAGGGGGAGCACATTACAATGAG. It is translated as CATTTGGAHYNE. The full CDR3 protein reads CATTTGGAHYNEQFF.

With respect to this clone: The read comes to an end 3 residues before the CDR3 does, leaving the germline J gene to fill in the end. This chain links TRBV30 with TRBJ1-1, with D unclear. The CDR3 runs to 12 residues. V was shortened by 3 bases and J by 1 base, with 6 bases between the two germline ends. Per the germline V gene, CDR1 is GTSNPN and CDR2 is SVGIG (reference sequence). Partial CDR3 DNA: TGTGCCTGGAGGACACGGAACACTGAA. Its translation: CAWRTRNTE. The whole CDR3 reads CAWRTRNTEAFF.

Notes on this clone: The read falls 3 residues short of the CDR3 end, and the missing part is taken from the germline J gene. This rearrangement joins TRBV20-1 to TRBJ2-7; maybe TRBD1 (5 bases). V was clipped by 0 bases and J by 1 base, with 10 bases between them. CDR3 length: 14 residues. Per germline, CDR1 DFQATT and CDR2 SNEGSKA (reference sequence). CDR3 in amino acids: CSARDPGLSYEQYF. The CDR3 bases that were read are TGCAGTGCTAGAGATCCAGGGCTTTCCTACGAG.

Note on this clone: Read coverage stops 3 residues before the CDR3 terminus; the germline J gene supplies the remainder. The chain links TRBV2 to TRBJ1-3; D is perhaps TRBD1 (5 bases). Germline V gives CDR1 SNHLY, CDR2 FYNNEI. V was pared by 3 bases and J by 0 bases, with 9 bases between. The CDR3 loop spans 15 amino acids. The part of the CDR3 DNA that was read is TGTGCCAGCAGTGACAGGGTAAACTCTGGAAACACC. Amino acid sequence: CASSDRVNSGNT. The CDR3 in full is CASSDRVNSGNTIYF. Combining the CDR3 with reference TRBV2 and TRBJ1-3 gives the whole variable domain EPEVTQTPSHQVTQMGQEVILRCVPISNHLYFYWYRQILGQKVEFLVSFYNNEISEKSEIFDDQFSVERPDGSNFTLKIRSTKLEDSAMYFCASSDRVNSGNTIYFGEGSWLTVV.

On this clone: A junction boundary mismatches the germline segment, possibly from a read error. The read halts 3 residues ahead of the CDR3 end, with the missing end drawn from the germline J gene. V gene TRBV6-1 combines with J gene TRBJ1-1, with a possible D match to TRBD1 (6 bases). Germline CDR1 MNHNS, CDR2 SASEGT. This CDR3 has 13 residues. CDR3 protein: CASREGGRPEAFF. The sequenced CDR3 bases are TGTGCCAGCAGGGAAGGGGGGCGGCCTGAA.

About this clone: The sequenced fragment ends 3 residues before the CDR3 boundary, so the rest is inferred from the germline J gene. The chain combines TRBV19 with TRBJ2-7; 9 bases match TRBD1. V dropped 3 bases and J dropped 3; count of bases not matched to a gene: 3. The CDR3 has 14 amino acids. Germline loops: CDR1 LNHDA, CDR2 SQIVND (reference sequence). Incomplete CDR3 DNA: TGTGCCAGTAGTATGACAGGGGGGATCTACGAG. Its translation is CASSMTGGIYE. The full-length CDR3 reads as CASSMTGGIYEQYF.